Each of the 30 T cell receptor beta chains below was sequenced from the same sample in a study of T-cell memory formation after mild COVID-19 (dated by TCRdb to the early 2020s). To prepare the library, 5' RACE was applied. Sequenced using an Illumina NovaSeq 6000. The public reads were reprocessed in TCRdb via fastp at Q25 and MiXCR, keeping in-frame beta chains. A single entry per CDR3 protein holds the most common genes and DNA from its merged rows. The sample includes about 340,000 distinct CDR3 sequences, with 10% to 15% observed a single time. The top ten clonotypes cover around a fifth of the sample. The sequenced sample was PBMCs or a T cell subset sorted from them (not recorded which). These receptors all come from a young man who had mild COVID-19 (a few samples of this study predate the infection). The sample titles of this study are shuffled in the database, so cell type and time point are left out; the donor was told from shared clones.

This clonotype was seen a handful of times. The chain uses TRBV24-1 and TRBJ2-5; D might be TRBD2 (5 bases). Germline CDR1 reads KGHDR; CDR2 reads SFDVKD. The V end was cut by 5 bases, the J end by 0 bases, with 12 bases between. The CDR3 spans 15 residues. CDR3 coding DNA: TGTGCCACCAGTGGAGGGCGTCGGGACCAAGAGACCCAGTACTTC. Its protein product is CATSGGRRDQETQYF.

The table lists this clonotype with a few counts. The gene calls are TRBV12-3 or TRBV12-4 and TRBJ1-4; D is ambiguous. The germline V and J ends were trimmed by 6 bases and 8 bases, with 16 bases remaining between them. This CDR3 is built from 14 residues. The CDR3 DNA reads TGTGCCAGCAGGCGCCAGCTCGGAAAAGAAAAACTGTTTTTT. Protein product: CASRRQLGKEKLFF.

This clonotype was seen only a few times. The rearrangement uses TRBV20-1 and TRBJ1-5; 7 bases fit TRBD1. The CDR3 contains 17 residues. V was pared by 2 bases and J by 0 bases, with 10 bases of the junction left unmatched. The germline V gene has CDR1 DFQATT and CDR2 SNEGSKA (reference sequence). The CDR3 DNA follows: TGCAGTGCTAGAAGGGGACAGCGTCCGAATAGCAATCAGCCCCAGCATTTT. It is translated as CSARRGQRPNSNQPQHF.

The chain carries TRBV27 and TRBJ2-3; 12 nucleotides agree with TRBD2. The CDR3 consists of 15 residues. Germline V gives CDR1 MNHEY, CDR2 SMNVEV (reference sequence). The J segment lost 11 bases and the V segment lost 0 bases, leaving 6 bases of the junction unmatched. Written as DNA, the CDR3 is TGTGCCAGCAGTTTATCAACTAGCGGGGGGTTGAGGCAGTATTTT. This encodes CASSLSTSGGLRQYF.

This clonotype appeared many times. The chain uses TRBV4-2 and TRBJ2-1, with D perhaps given as TRBD1 or TRBD2 (5 bases each). V lost 1 base and J 8 bases, leaving 12 bases between the germline ends. CDR1 is LGHNA and CDR2 is YNFKEQ in the germline V gene. The CDR3 loop spans 14 amino acids. The CDR3 DNA sequence: TGTGCCAGCAGCCAAGGAGGGGACGGCGATGAGCAGTTCTTC. As protein: CASSQGGDGDEQFF.

V gene TRBV4-3 combines with J gene TRBJ2-1, with D tentatively TRBD1 or TRBD2 (5 bases each). CDR1 LGHNA and CDR2 YSLEER come from the germline V gene. This CDR3 contains 14 residues. Trimming pared 4 bases from V and 5 bases from J, leaving 12 bases between. CDR3 protein: CASSPSLGDNEQFF. The CDR3 DNA sequence: TGCGCCAGCAGCCCCTCCCTGGGGGACAATGAGCAGTTCTTC.

This clonotype was seen at least ten times. This chain joins TRBV4-2 and TRBJ1-4, with a possible D match to TRBD1 (5 bases). This CDR3 spans 14 amino acids. V was trimmed by 0 bases and J by 3 bases, leaving 5 bases between them. The germline V gene has CDR1 LGHNA and CDR2 YNFKEQ. The CDR3, as DNA: TGTGCCAGCAGCCAAGAGACAGCTAATGAAAAACTGTTTTTT. Translated: CASSQETANEKLFF.

This clonotype was found a few times. This chain connects TRBV5-1 to TRBJ2-7, with TRBD2 as a possible D gene (6 bases). The V gene lost 3 bases and the J gene lost 2 bases, with 12 bases spanning the gap. In germline, CDR1 is SGHRS, CDR2 YFSETQ. This CDR3 is built from 14 residues. This CDR3 reads CASSWGDRTYEQYF. CDR3 sequence (DNA): TGCGCCAGCAGCTGGGGGGACCGTACCTACGAGCAGTACTTC.

This clonotype was observed many times. The rearrangement joins TRBV5-1 to TRBJ2-7, with D possibly called TRBD1 or TRBD2 (5 bases each). Germline loops: CDR1 SGHRS, CDR2 YFSETQ. The CDR3 covers 15 residues. The ends were cut back, 3 bases at V and 7 bases at J, with 20 bases in the middle. CDR3 residues: CASSSEGATTGEQYF. The CDR3 DNA follows: TGCGCCAGCAGCTCCGAAGGGGCCACTACGGGGGAGCAGTACTTC.

This clonotype was recorded at least ten times. This chain uses TRBV7-3 with TRBJ2-5; unclear D gene. This CDR3 has 14 amino acids. V dropped 5 bases and J dropped 1 base, with 11 bases sitting between them. Germline values: CDR1 SGHTA, CDR2 FQGTGA. Here the CDR3 reads CASSTDGSQETQYF. The CDR3 DNA follows: TGTGCCAGCAGCACGGACGGATCCCAAGAGACCCAGTACTTC.

This sequence joins TRBV30 and TRBJ2-5; TRBD2 matches at 8 bases. V gave up 2 bases and J gave up 6 bases; unmatched junction bases: 8. The CDR3 has 14 residues. Germline assignment: CDR1 GTSNPN and CDR2 SVGIG (reference sequence). CDR3 DNA: TGTGCCTGGAGTTCATCGGGAGGGCGGAAGACCCAGTACTTC. This sequence encodes CAWSSSGGRKTQYF.

This clonotype was detected a few times. The genes are TRBV5-1 and TRBJ2-5, with D perhaps TRBD2 (5 bases). Trimming removed 2 bases at V and 1 base at J, with 12 bases between. Germline CDR1 reads SGHRS; CDR2 reads YFSETQ. CDR3 size: 15 residues. The CDR3 nucleotides are TGCGCCAGCAGCTTCCTGCCGGGATCCCAAGAGACCCAGTACTTC. Translating it yields CASSFLPGSQETQYF.

The chain has TRBV4-1 and TRBJ1-6; 7 bases map to TRBD1. The CDR3 totals 15 residues. V trimming: 0 bases; J trimming: 7 bases; junction bases outside the gene matches: 3. CDR1 and CDR2 from the germline V gene are MGHRA and YSYEKL. The CDR3 DNA sequence: TGCGCCAGCAGCCAAGAAGTACAGGGGAATTCACCCCTCCACTTT. Protein product: CASSQEVQGNSPLHF.

This clonotype was recorded many times. The chain uses TRBV7-2 and TRBJ2-5; D is ambiguous. Between the trimmed V and J ends, which lost 2 bases and 2 bases, there was a span of 6 bases. The V gene's germline CDR1 is SGHTA and CDR2 FQGNSA. The CDR3 totals 13 residues. CDR3 protein: CASSLNWQETQYF. As DNA, the CDR3 is TGTGCCAGCAGCTTAAACTGGCAAGAGACCCAGTACTTC.

For the CDR3, the DNA is TGTGCCAGCAGCGAGGTGGGGGCCTGGGGGAATGAGCAGTTCTTC. This translates into CASSEVGAWGNEQFF. The chain links TRBV9 to TRBJ2-1; possible D gene TRBD1, 6 bases. CDR1 and CDR2 from the germline V gene are SGDLS and YYNGEE. CDR3 length: 15 residues. V lost 3 bases and J 7 bases, leaving 17 bases between the germline ends.

There are many counts of this clonotype. The rearrangement uses TRBV7-9 and TRBJ2-1; the match to TRBD2 covers 7 bases. The CDR3 has 14 amino acids. Germline CDR1 reads SEHNR; CDR2 reads FQNEAQ (reference sequence). The trim removed 2 bases at V and 9 bases at J, leaving 7 bases unmatched. CDR3 loop: CASSLRDYLPEQFF. The CDR3 nucleotides are TGTGCCAGCAGCTTAAGGGACTATCTTCCTGAGCAGTTCTTC.

CDR3 coding DNA: TGTGCCAGCAGCCAAGAAAGAGGATCCTACAATGAGCAGTTCTTC. Its protein is CASSQERGSYNEQFF. The rearrangement links TRBV14 to TRBJ2-1; the D is unclear. Looked up from germline, CDR1 is SGHDN and CDR2 is FVKESK. The CDR3 has 15 amino acids. With 0 bases removed from V and 1 base from J, the gap between germline ends came to 7 bases. The full variable domain, in which reference TRBV14 and TRBJ2-1 provide the parts outside the CDR3, is EAGVTQFPSHSVIEKGQTVTLRCDPISGHDNLYWYRRVMGKEIKFLLHFVKESKQDESGMPNNRFLAERTGGTYSTLKVQPAELEDSGVYFCASSQERGSYNEQFFGPGTRLTVL.

The table lists this clonotype with a few counts. The V gene is TRBV7-9, the J gene TRBJ1-4, with D hard to call. Germline V gene sequence: CDR1 SEHNR, CDR2 FQNEAQ (reference sequence). This CDR3 region has 17 residues. V was shortened by 3 bases and J by 3 bases, with 17 bases between the two germline ends. The DNA for the CDR3 is TGTGCCAGCAGCTTGTTAGCGGCCGTTGGAGCTAATGAAAAACTGTTTTTT. Its protein is CASSLLAAVGANEKLFF.

In this sample, this clonotype turned up a few times. The CDR3 reads CASSGGSGVETEAFF. The CDR3 DNA is TGCGCCAGCAGCGGGGGGTCCGGGGTTGAGACTGAAGCTTTCTTT. This chain links TRBV5-1 with TRBJ1-1, with D maybe TRBD1 (5 bases). Germline V gene sequence: CDR1 SGHRS, CDR2 YFSETQ. The V gene lost 4 bases and the J gene lost 5 bases, with 18 bases spanning the gap. The CDR3 is made up of 15 amino acids.

The chain uses TRBV7-3 and TRBJ1-6, with 10 bases lining up with TRBD1. This CDR3 is 15 amino acids long. V shed 2 bases and J 9 bases; nucleotides not matched to a gene: 4. Germline loops: CDR1 SGHTA, CDR2 FQGTGA. CDR3 sequence (DNA): TGTGCCAGCAGCTTAGCGGGACAGGGGTTTTCACCCCTCCACTTT. Translated: CASSLAGQGFSPLHF.

This clonotype was seen a handful of times. The V and J genes are TRBV12-3 or TRBV12-4 and TRBJ2-3; 15 nucleotides agree with TRBD2. The V gene end was trimmed by 5 bases and the J gene end by 4 bases; junction bases not matched to a gene: 7. The CDR3 is 17 residues long. The chain's CDR3 is CASSTRTSGGVPDTQYF. The CDR3, as DNA: TGTGCCAGCAGTACGCGGACTAGCGGGGGGGTCCCAGATACGCAGTATTTT.

This clonotype was observed a single time. The J gene is TRBJ2-6, the V gene TRBV7-8, with 7 bases that match TRBD1. CDR3 length: 19 residues. J gave up 1 base and V 1 base, and 10 bases lay outside the gene matches. Germline assignment: CDR1 SGHVS and CDR2 FQNEAQ. The CDR3 protein is CASSLEQGNWGSGANVLTF. In DNA, the CDR3 is TGTGCCAGCAGCTTAGAACAGGGGAATTGGGGGTCTGGGGCCAACGTCCTGACTTTC.

This clonotype was detected ten times or more. The chain has TRBV20-1 and TRBJ2-1; 7 nucleotides align to TRBD2. The CDR3 extends over 14 amino acids. V lost 6 bases to trimming and J lost 0 bases; unmatched junction nucleotides: 5. Germline-derived CDR1 and CDR2 are DFQATT and SNEGSKA (reference sequence). CDR3 coding DNA: TGCAGTGCCCCTGGCGGGGGCTCCTACAATGAGCAGTTCTTC. It specifies CSAPGGGSYNEQFF.

This clonotype was observed at least ten times. The chain links TRBV12-3 or TRBV12-4 to TRBJ1-2; D may be TRBD1 (6 bases). The CDR3 spans 14 residues. V lost 5 bases and J lost 4, with 14 bases in between. This chain's CDR3 is CASSPGEGLYGYTF. In nucleotides, the CDR3 is TGTGCCAGCAGTCCAGGGGAGGGACTCTATGGCTACACCTTC.

This chain connects TRBV12-3 or TRBV12-4 to TRBJ1-2; D gene ambiguous. Trimming left V 3 bases short and J 8 bases short, with 19 bases between. The CDR3 loop spans 15 amino acids. The CDR3 region is CASSLSDSSSRGYTF. The DNA for the CDR3 is TGTGCCAGCAGTTTGTCCGACTCCTCTAGCAGAGGCTACACCTTC.

V usage is TRBV19 and J usage is TRBJ1-1, with 7 bases matching TRBD1. CDR3 length: 11 residues. Germline CDR1 and CDR2: LNHDA and SQIVND (reference sequence). The V gene end was trimmed by 6 bases and the J gene end by 10 bases; junction bases not matched to a gene: 5. In DNA, the CDR3 is TGTGCCAGTAGAACAGGGGAGGTAGCTTTCTTT. Translated: CASRTGEVAFF.

This chain connects TRBV27 to TRBJ2-1; 11 bases match TRBD2. Germline V gene lookup returns CDR1 MNHEY and CDR2 SMNVEV (reference sequence). The CDR3 runs to 16 residues. The trim removed 2 bases at V and 7 bases at J, leaving 7 bases unmatched. The CDR3 here is CASSLIGLAGGNEQFF. The CDR3 DNA reads as TGTGCCAGCAGTTTAATTGGGCTAGCGGGGGGTAATGAGCAGTTCTTC.

This clonotype was seen more than once but under ten times. For the CDR3, the DNA is TGTGCCAGCAGTAACTCGGGAATTAATTCACCCCTCCACTTT. It yields the protein CASSNSGINSPLHF. This chain connects TRBV12-3 or TRBV12-4 to TRBJ1-6, with D unresolved. The CDR3 runs 14 residues. Trimming pared 5 bases from V and 6 bases from J, leaving 11 bases between.

CDR3 nucleotide sequence: TGTGCCAGTCGCTACGGGACAGGGGATAATTCACCCCTCCACTTT. It is translated as CASRYGTGDNSPLHF. The chain combines TRBV19 with TRBJ1-6; TRBD1 agrees at 10 bases. The CDR3 contains 15 residues. V shed 8 bases, J shed 5 bases, and the junction held 6 bases outside the gene matches. CDR1 is LNHDA, CDR2 SQIVND, per germline (reference sequence).

This chain joins TRBV5-1 and TRBJ2-5, with TRBD1 as a possible D gene (6 bases). CDR1 and CDR2 (germline): SGHRS, YFSETQ. Trimming cost V 4 bases and J 1 base, with 11 bases left between them. The CDR3 extends over 14 amino acids. The CDR3 spells CASSLTGFQETQYF. The CDR3 nucleotides read TGCGCCAGCAGCCTAACAGGGTTCCAAGAGACCCAGTACTTC.